The clone carrying this T cell receptor beta chain came up a few times. The CDR3 covers 15 residues. The trim removed 5 bases at V and 5 bases at J, leaving 5 bases unmatched. Germline lookup yields CDR1 SGHVS and CDR2 FQNEAQ. This sample is drawn from a study of blood T cells in healthy people across ages. Turning to the study itself: T cells yielded about one barcoded beta molecule per two cells through template switching.

For the second PCR, which ran for roughly 7 to 11 cycles, a sample-barcoded 5' primer and a J-beta primer mix were used. A single record per CDR3 protein comes from TCRdb applying MiXCR to the 5' RACE reads. This sample carries around 700,000 distinct CDR3 sequences, around 25% of them seen once, and the ten largest clones take under 10%. These data also featured in a second study, about T cells of mothers and their children.

This receptor was obtained from a boy aged 5-17 years in good health. Sample: blood. This chain uses TRBV7-8 with TRBJ2-4, with TRBD1 matching 11 bases. The CDR3 reads CASSIPGQGENIQYF. CDR3 DNA: TGTGCCAGCAGCATTCCGGGACAGGGGGAAAACATTCAGTACTTC.